The 7 T cell receptor beta chains below were found in one sample sequenced in a study of T-cell memory formation after mild COVID-19. MiXCR was run by TCRdb on the 5' RACE reads, yielding one entry per CDR3 protein. Of around 320,000 distinct CDR3 sequences detected, 14% appear once; the ten largest clones hold 21%. Sequenced sample: PBMCs or a T cell subset sorted from them (not recorded which). These receptors came from a man between 18 and 35 years old who had mild COVID-19 (a few samples of this study predate the infection). Cell type and time point are not known.

This clonotype was counted only a few times. The V gene is TRBV9, the J gene TRBJ2-2; no clear D gene. The CDR3 totals 14 residues. In germline, CDR1 is SGDLS, CDR2 YYNGEE. V gave up 0 bases and J gave up 2 bases, with 5 bases separating them. DNA of the CDR3: TGTGCCAGCAGCGTAGGAGATAACACCGGGGAGCTGTTTTTT. Protein sequence: CASSVGDNTGELFF.

The CDR3 DNA reads TGTGCCAGCAGTTATTCGGGAAACTTAGCGGGGGGATACAATGAGCAGTTCTTC. Translating gives CASSYSGNLAGGYNEQFF. This rearrangement joins TRBV6-5 to TRBJ2-1, with 10 bases matching TRBD2. Germline assignment: CDR1 MNHEY and CDR2 SVGAGI. V shed 3 bases, J shed 4 bases, and the junction held 12 bases outside the gene matches. CDR3 length: 18 residues.

This clonotype was picked up a small number of times. J is TRBJ2-5 and V is TRBV24-1; the D is unclear. The CDR3 runs to 15 residues. V was cut by 7 bases and J by 3 bases, with 17 bases left in between. Germline CDR1 reads KGHDR; CDR2 reads SFDVKD. CDR3 in DNA: TGTGCCACCAGCGCAGGACCTTGGGCGAAAGAGACCCAGTACTTC. Translating it yields CATSAGPWAKETQYF.

This clonotype has only a few counts. The chain couples TRBV6-5 to TRBJ2-5, with D perhaps TRBD1 (5 bases). CDR3 size: 13 residues. Germline lookup yields CDR1 MNHEY and CDR2 SVGAGI. Trimming removed 2 bases at V and 4 bases at J, with 8 bases between. For the CDR3, the DNA is TGTGCCAGCAGTTACAGGGGTGTAGAGACCCAGTACTTC. This codes for CASSYRGVETQYF.

This chain uses TRBV3-1 with TRBJ2-5; D not resolved. The CDR3 is 14 residues long. The V end was cut by 0 bases, the J end by 7 bases, with 12 bases between. The V gene's germline CDR1 is LGHDT and CDR2 YNNKEL (reference sequence). For the CDR3, the DNA is TGTGCCAGCAGCCAAGATGTGGTTCCGGGGACCCAGTACTTC. Its protein product is CASSQDVVPGTQYF.

In this sample, this clonotype turned up a few times. J is TRBJ2-7 and V is TRBV4-3, with 7 bases lining up with TRBD2. Germline trimming cut 1 base from V and 2 bases from J; bases unmatched to any gene: 8. The CDR3 contains 16 residues. The germline gives CDR1 LGHNA, CDR2 YSLEER. The CDR3 loop reads CASSQGGGTFTYEQYF. The DNA for the CDR3 is TGCGCCAGCAGCCAAGGGGGGGGGACTTTTACCTACGAGCAGTACTTC.

This clonotype was detected a few times. V gene TRBV12-3 or TRBV12-4 combines with J gene TRBJ1-2; 7 nucleotides match TRBD1. CDR3 length: 16 residues. Trimming at V came to 6 bases and at J to 4 bases, leaving 14 bases not matched to a gene. The CDR3 nucleotides read TGTGCCAGCAGCCAGGGGGTAGGGTTGATGGGCTATGGCTACACCTTC. Amino acid sequence: CASSQGVGLMGYGYTF.